Below are 24 T cell receptor beta chains sequenced from a single sample in a study of cytomegalovirus exposure and HLA in healthy donors. Sequencing used immunoSEQ multiplex PCR; TCRdb keeps in-frame clones, though not all of them. The table shows tens of thousands of clones, with approximately 89% occurring only once. Specimen: PBMCs. These receptor sequences come from a woman between 18 and 29 years old in good health and CMV-seropositive.

This sequence joins TRBV29-1 and TRBJ1-1, with 10 bases lining up with TRBD1. Per the germline V gene, CDR1 is SQVTM and CDR2 is ANQGSEA. The V and J ends lost 7 bases and 3 bases, in that order; junction bases with no gene match: 20. The CDR3 spans 18 residues. The DNA for the CDR3 is TGCAGCGCTCCCGGGACAGGGGTAAGTTTTGCAATGGACACTGAAGCTTTCTTT. Its translation: CSAPGTGVSFAMDTEAFF.

V and J are TRBV4-2 and TRBJ2-5; D might be TRBD2 (6 bases). Germline CDR1 and CDR2: LGHNA and YNFKEQ. The CDR3 runs 17 residues. Trimming removed 0 bases at V and 1 base at J, with 15 bases between. CDR3 protein: CASSQEYGTSLQETQYF. In nucleotides, the CDR3 is TGTGCCAGCAGCCAAGAATATGGAACTAGCCTCCAAGAGACCCAGTACTTC.

This chain uses TRBV4-3 with TRBJ1-1, with D perhaps TRBD1 (5 bases). The CDR3 totals 16 residues. The V end was cut by 0 bases, the J end by 1 base, with 12 bases between. CDR1 is LGHNA, CDR2 YSLEER, per germline. The CDR3 sequence is CASSQDWSGPNTEAFF. Written as DNA, the CDR3 is TGCGCCAGCAGCCAAGATTGGTCAGGGCCGAACACTGAAGCTTTCTTT.

V usage is TRBV2 and J usage is TRBJ2-1, with TRBD1 matching over 7 bases. J gave up 9 bases and V 4 bases, and 6 bases lay outside the gene matches. The CDR3 consists of 13 residues. Germline values: CDR1 SNHLY, CDR2 FYNNEI. CDR3 in DNA: TGTGCCAGCAGTGCGCGACAGGGAAGTGAGCAGTTCTTC. The encoded protein is CASSARQGSEQFF.

The chain is built from TRBV2 and TRBJ1-5; D not resolved. Germline CDR1 SNHLY, CDR2 FYNNEI. V lost 5 bases, J lost 1 base, and 6 bases lay in between. The CDR3 runs 13 residues. This chain's CDR3 is CASSTESNQPQHF. CDR3 bases: TGTGCCAGCAGTACAGAGAGCAATCAGCCCCAGCATTTT.

The gene calls are TRBV4-2 and TRBJ1-2, with D possibly TRBD1 on 6 matching bases. This CDR3 contains 16 residues. V lost 3 bases and J 2 bases, leaving 16 bases between the germline ends. Looked up from germline, CDR1 is LGHNA and CDR2 is YNFKEQ. CDR3: CASSHVNGGRNYGYTF. CDR3 bases: TGTGCCAGCAGCCATGTTAATGGGGGCAGGAACTATGGCTACACCTTC.

This rearrangement joins TRBV5-1 to TRBJ2-3; D gene uncertain. This CDR3 is built from 14 residues. Germline V lookup: CDR1 SGHRS, CDR2 YFSETQ. V shed 4 bases and J shed 2 bases, with 11 bases lying between them. The CDR3 nucleotides are TGCGCCAGCAGCCCTGGGCCCTTCACAGATACGCAGTATTTT. Its translation is CASSPGPFTDTQYF.

The CDR3 DNA reads as TGTGCCAGCAGCCCGGGACAGTACTACGAGCAGTACTTC. As protein: CASSPGQYYEQYF. The chain employs TRBV7-3 and TRBJ2-7, with 7 nucleotides matching TRBD1. The CDR3 covers 13 residues. Germline V gene lookup returns CDR1 SGHTA and CDR2 FQGTGA. V trimming: 5 bases; J trimming: 3 bases; junction bases outside the gene matches: 4.

J is TRBJ2-5 and V is TRBV5-1, with D maybe TRBD2 (6 bases). With 4 bases removed from V and 4 bases from J, the gap between germline ends came to 17 bases. Germline assignment: CDR1 SGHRS and CDR2 YFSETQ. The CDR3 is 15 residues long. The CDR3 nucleotides are TGCGCCAGCAGCACGGGAGCAGGGAGGATAGAGACCCAGTACTTC. It encodes CASSTGAGRIETQYF. Using reference TRBV5-1 and TRBJ2-5 for the parts outside the CDR3, the full variable domain is KAGVTQTPRYLIKTRGQQVTLSCSPISGHRSVSWYQQTPGQGLQFLFEYFSETQRNKGNFPGRFSGRQFSNSRSEMNVSTLELGDSALYLCASSTGAGRIETQYFGPGTRLLVL.

A note on this clone: The germline gene is not matched at one end of the junction; a read error may be the cause. The chain has TRBV5-8 and TRBJ1-6; 8 bases match TRBD1. Germline V gene data show CDR1 as SGHTS and CDR2 as YDEGEE. The CDR3 length is 18 residues. For the CDR3, the DNA is TGCGCCAGCAGCCAACTTATGGCAGGGGGCAGTTATAATTCACCCCTCCACTTT. Protein product: CASSQLMAGGSYNSPLHF. Full variable domain (missing parts from reference TRBV5-8 and TRBJ1-6): EAGVTQSPTHLIKTRGQQATLRCSPISGHTSVYWYQQALGLGLQFLLWYDEGEERNRGNFPPRFSGRQFPNYSSELNVNALELEDSALYLCASSQLMAGGSYNSPLHFGNGTRLTVT.

The chain links TRBV28 to TRBJ2-3; TRBD2 matches at 16 bases. The length of the CDR3 is 16 residues. Germline assignment: CDR1 MDHEN and CDR2 SYDVKM. Unmatched junction bases numbered 9, after V lost 7 bases and J lost 8 bases. The DNA for the CDR3 is TGTGCCAGCACTCTGGGACTAGCGGGGGGGCAGGGTACGCAGTATTTT. Translated, it gives CASTLGLAGGQGTQYF.

The chain has TRBV2 and TRBJ2-7; 8 bases line up with TRBD1. V gave up 4 bases and J gave up 2 bases; unmatched junction bases: 13. The germline V gene has CDR1 SNHLY and CDR2 FYNNEI. The CDR3 has 17 residues. CDR3 in amino acids: CASSGPEDRANTYEQYF. As DNA, the CDR3 is TGTGCCAGCAGTGGCCCGGAGGACAGGGCCAATACCTACGAGCAGTACTTC.

The V gene is TRBV30, the J gene TRBJ2-2; D gene ambiguous. This CDR3 region has 13 residues. Germline V gives CDR1 GTSNPN, CDR2 SVGIG (reference sequence). Trimming took off 1 base at V and 5 bases at J, with 8 bases between the two ends. The CDR3 bases are TGTGCCTGGAGTGGCTCCGGGACCGGGGAGCTGTTTTTT. This translates into CAWSGSGTGELFF. Full variable domain (outside the CDR3, taken from reference TRBV30 and TRBJ2-2): SQTIHQWPATLVQPVGSPLSLECTVEGTSNPNLYWYRQAAGRGLQLLFYSVGIGQISSEVPQNLSASRPQDRQFILSSKKLLLSDSGFYLCAWSGSGTGELFFGEGSRLTVL.

V is TRBV4-3 and J is TRBJ1-5; a weak D match, TRBD1 (5 bases). CDR1 LGHNA and CDR2 YSLEER come from the germline V gene. Trimming pared 0 bases from V and 1 base from J, leaving 10 bases between. CDR3 length: 16 amino acids. The CDR3 loop is CASSQDLSGSNQPQHF. CDR3 nucleotides: TGCGCCAGCAGCCAAGATCTTTCAGGGAGCAATCAGCCCCAGCATTTT.

This sequence joins TRBV19 and TRBJ2-7; 12 bases map to TRBD2. V shed 5 bases, J shed 1 base, and the junction held 6 bases outside the gene matches. Looked up from germline, CDR1 is LNHDA and CDR2 is SQIVND (reference sequence). The CDR3 contains 16 residues. The CDR3 DNA sequence: TGTGCCAGTAGTCGGGAGACTAGCGGGGGATCCTACGAGCAGTACTTC. It codes for CASSRETSGGSYEQYF.

This chain joins TRBV5-1 and TRBJ2-5, with D possibly matching TRBD2 (6 bases). V gave up 0 bases and J gave up 5 bases, with 17 bases separating them. The CDR3 runs to 16 residues. Looked up from germline, CDR1 is SGHRS and CDR2 is YFSETQ. CDR3 in DNA: TGCGCCAGCAGCTTGGAACTAGCCATATCTTCGGAGACCCAGTACTTC. It specifies CASSLELAISSETQYF.

This clone was recorded only once. The chain combines TRBV4-3 with TRBJ1-3, with TRBD1 matching 11 bases. With V trimmed by 5 bases and J by 2 bases, 8 bases remained unmatched. This CDR3 has 17 residues. Per germline, CDR1 LGHNA and CDR2 YSLEER. CDR3 sequence: CASSSGRGQGAGNTIYF. The CDR3 DNA reads TGCGCCAGCAGCTCGGGGCGGGGACAGGGGGCTGGAAACACCATATATTTT.

The chain links TRBV27 to TRBJ2-3, with 7 nucleotides matching TRBD1. V dropped 6 bases and J dropped 2; count of bases not matched to a gene: 8. Germline lookup yields CDR1 MNHEY and CDR2 SMNVEV (reference sequence). The CDR3 spans 15 residues. The DNA for the CDR3 is TGTGCCAGCAGGACGACAGGGCGGGCCACAGATACGCAGTATTTT. Protein: CASRTTGRATDTQYF.

The table lists this clone with a few counts. The gene calls are TRBV5-6 and TRBJ1-6, with a possible D match to TRBD1 (5 bases). Trimming stripped 0 bases from V and 5 bases from J, with 6 bases between. There are 14 residues in the CDR3. Germline lookup yields CDR1 SGHDT and CDR2 YYEEEE. The CDR3 DNA is TGTGCCAGCAGCTTGGTGACAGATAATTCACCCCTCCACTTT. Translating gives CASSLVTDNSPLHF.

The chain combines TRBV6-5 with TRBJ2-7, with 8 bases identical to TRBD1. This CDR3 spans 15 amino acids. Germline V gives CDR1 MNHEY, CDR2 SVGAGI. Trimming removed 2 bases from V and 2 bases from J; junction bases left unmatched: 5. The CDR3 DNA is TGTGCCAGCAGTTACGCCGGGACAGGTGCCTACGAGCAGTACTTC. This sequence encodes CASSYAGTGAYEQYF.

J is TRBJ1-5 and V is TRBV11-2; D is unresolved. The germline V and J ends were trimmed by 1 base and 5 bases, with 18 bases remaining between them. Looked up from germline, CDR1 is SGHAT and CDR2 is FQNNGV. CDR3 length equals 17 residues. Here the CDR3 reads CASSLGSGFGRYQPQHF. In nucleotides, the CDR3 is TGTGCCAGCAGCTTAGGATCGGGATTTGGAAGATATCAGCCCCAGCATTTT.

V gene TRBV15 combines with J gene TRBJ1-1; 7 positions agree with TRBD1. The CDR3 covers 15 residues. Germline CDR1 and CDR2: LNHNV and YYDKDF (reference sequence). The J segment lost 2 bases and the V segment lost 2 bases, leaving 5 bases of the junction unmatched. The CDR3 is CATSRPTGLNTEAFF. The CDR3 DNA is TGTGCCACCAGCAGACCGACAGGGTTAAACACTGAAGCTTTCTTT.

This chain uses TRBV7-3 with TRBJ2-7, with TRBD1 identical over 7 bases. Unmatched junction bases numbered 6, after V lost 4 bases and J lost 6 bases. In germline, CDR1 is SGHTA, CDR2 FQGTGA. The CDR3 has 13 amino acids. As DNA, the CDR3 is TGTGCCAGCAGCTCTTCACACAGGGGCGAGCAGTACTTC. Encoded protein: CASSSSHRGEQYF.

This rearrangement joins TRBV5-1 to TRBJ2-3, with 7 nucleotides matching TRBD2. The CDR3 runs 14 residues. The junction had 5 bases not matched to a gene; V was cut back by 3 bases and J by 4 bases. Germline CDR1 reads SGHRS; CDR2 reads YFSETQ. CDR3 sequence (DNA): TGCGCCAGCAGCTCTGGACTAGATGCAGATACGCAGTATTTT. Its protein product is CASSSGLDADTQYF.